The 15 T cell receptor beta chains listed next were all sequenced from one sample in a study of blood T cell repertoires in COVID-19. TCRdb keeps only in-frame clones here, not all; method: immunoSEQ multiplex PCR. The data contain 55,000 to 75,000 clones, around three quarters of them singletons. The specimen was peripheral blood. The receptor source for this set is a human donor in a cohort sampled during active COVID-19.

The chain couples TRBV28 to TRBJ1-5, with D possibly being TRBD1 (5 bases). V dropped 2 bases and J dropped 3 bases, with 14 bases sitting between them. The CDR3 runs 16 residues. The germline CDR1 and CDR2 sequences are MDHEN and SYDVKM. CDR3: CASSLGMGGLNQPQHF. The CDR3 DNA follows: TGTGCCAGCAGTTTAGGTATGGGGGGTCTCAATCAGCCCCAGCATTTT.

The chain combines TRBV29-1 with TRBJ2-7, with a weak D call TRBD1 (6 bases). CDR3 length equals 12 residues. Trimming removed 6 bases at V and 1 base at J, with 10 bases between. From germline, CDR1 is SQVTM and CDR2 ANQGSEA. In DNA form, the CDR3 reads TGCAGCGTGGGGACAAGTTCCTACGAGCAGTACTTC. Translating it yields CSVGTSSYEQYF.

The rearrangement joins TRBV5-1 to TRBJ2-6; D possibly corresponds to TRBD2 (6 bases). The CDR3 runs to 16 residues. CDR1 and CDR2 (germline): SGHRS, YFSETQ. V was pared by 0 bases and J by 1 base, with 8 bases between. This CDR3 reads CASSLDGGSGANVLTF. Written as DNA, the CDR3 is TGCGCCAGCAGCTTGGATGGGGGGTCTGGGGCCAACGTCCTGACTTTC.

The chain combines TRBV27 with TRBJ2-7; D is possibly TRBD2 (6 bases). Trimming took off 0 bases at V and 0 bases at J, with 12 bases between the two ends. Per the germline V gene, CDR1 is MNHEY and CDR2 is SMNVEV (reference sequence). The CDR3 length is 16 residues. The CDR3: CASSLSGTPSSYEQYF. DNA of the CDR3: TGTGCCAGCAGTTTATCCGGGACTCCCAGCTCCTACGAGCAGTACTTC.

This sequence joins TRBV6-2 or TRBV6-3 and TRBJ1-3; D call uncertain. The V gene's germline CDR1 is MNHEY and CDR2 SVGEGT. This CDR3 is 15 amino acids long. Deletions cut 2 bases from V and 0 bases from J, with 8 bases between. CDR3 sequence (DNA): TGTGCCAGCAGTTACCCGGGGATCTCTGGAAACACCATATATTTT. As protein: CASSYPGISGNTIYF.

The chain is built from TRBV11-2 and TRBJ2-7; TRBD2 matches 11 bases. The V gene's germline CDR1 is SGHAT and CDR2 FQNNGV. V lost 7 bases and J lost 4; bases outside the gene matches: 3. This CDR3 is built from 13 residues. In DNA, the CDR3 is TGTGCCAGCAAACTAGCGGGGGAGTACGAGCAGTACTTC. It specifies CASKLAGEYEQYF. Full variable domain (rest looked up from reference TRBV11-2 and TRBJ2-7): EAGVAQSPRYKIIEKRQSVAFWCNPISGHATLYWYQQILGQGPKLLIQFQNNGVVDDSQLPKDRFSAERLKGVDSTLKIQPAKLEDSAVYLCASKLAGEYEQYFGPGTRLTVT.

The rearrangement joins TRBV12-3 or TRBV12-4 to TRBJ2-7; 8 bases fit TRBD2. The junction had 6 bases not matched to a gene; V was cut back by 11 bases and J by 0 bases. CDR3 length equals 13 residues. CDR3 protein: CARSGGSSYEQYF. The CDR3 DNA sequence: TGTGCCCGCTCGGGGGGGAGCTCCTACGAGCAGTACTTC.

The chain employs TRBV4-2 and TRBJ2-1, with 7 bases aligning to TRBD2. V shed 0 bases, J shed 4 bases, and the junction held 6 bases outside the gene matches. The CDR3 runs to 16 residues. From germline, CDR1 is LGHNA and CDR2 YNFKEQ. The CDR3 region is CASSQERPSGYNEQFF. Here the CDR3 DNA reads TGTGCCAGCAGCCAAGAAAGGCCTAGCGGATACAATGAGCAGTTCTTC.

V gene TRBV27 combines with J gene TRBJ2-3; 11 bases line up with TRBD2. Germline lookup yields CDR1 MNHEY and CDR2 SMNVEV (reference sequence). V dropped 6 bases and J dropped 2; count of bases not matched to a gene: 7. The CDR3 runs 16 residues. DNA of the CDR3: TGTGCCAGCAGACTGGGACTAGCGGCTTCCACAGATACGCAGTATTTT. Translating it yields CASRLGLAASTDTQYF.

The chain links TRBV2 to TRBJ2-7; D is unresolved. The CDR3 runs 11 residues. Germline CDR1 and CDR2: SNHLY and FYNNEI. V shed 3 bases and J shed 3 bases, with 3 bases lying between them. The CDR3 DNA follows: TGTGCCAGCAGTGACGGCTACGAGCAGTACTTC. Translated: CASSDGYEQYF. Full variable domain (remainder filled in from reference TRBV2 and TRBJ2-7): EPEVTQTPSHQVTQMGQEVILRCVPISNHLYFYWYRQILGQKVEFLVSFYNNEISEKSEIFDDQFSVERPDGSNFTLKIRSTKLEDSAMYFCASSDGYEQYFGPGTRLTVT.

This rearrangement joins TRBV10-3 to TRBJ2-7; 10 nucleotides match TRBD2. The CDR3 runs to 16 residues. V was clipped by 5 bases and J by 0 bases; unmatched bases: 7. CDR1 is ENHRY, CDR2 SYGVKD, per germline. CDR3 protein: CAISQGLAVTSYEQYF. CDR3 DNA: TGTGCCATCAGTCAAGGACTAGCGGTCACCTCCTACGAGCAGTACTTC.

This clone was counted once. This rearrangement joins TRBV11-2 to TRBJ2-7, with TRBD2 identical over 7 bases. The CDR3 totals 15 residues. Germline V gene lookup returns CDR1 SGHAT and CDR2 FQNNGV. Losses at the gene ends were 3 bases for V and 2 bases for J; bases not matched to a gene: 7. The CDR3: CASSLGPAGPYEQYF. CDR3 in DNA: TGTGCCAGCAGCTTGGGGCCAGCGGGGCCCTACGAGCAGTACTTC.

The chain couples TRBV4-1 to TRBJ2-1, with 9 bases matching TRBD2. CDR1 and CDR2 from the germline V gene are MGHRA and YSYEKL. CDR3 length: 16 amino acids. With V trimmed by 4 bases and J by 6 bases, 10 bases remained unmatched. The CDR3 nucleotides are TGCGCCAGCAGCCGATTAGCGGGAGAATGGGGCAATGAGCAGTTCTTC. Translation gives CASSRLAGEWGNEQFF.

The J gene is TRBJ2-4, the V gene TRBV7-2, with D possibly being TRBD1 (5 bases). Trimming removed 0 bases from V and 4 bases from J, with 10 bases in between. The CDR3 length is 15 residues. From germline, CDR1 is SGHTA and CDR2 FQGNSA. Here the CDR3 reads CASSLALAGKNIQYF. CDR3 sequence (DNA): TGTGCCAGCAGCTTAGCGTTGGCAGGGAAAAACATTCAGTACTTC.

This chain connects TRBV3-1 (or the pseudogene TRBV3-2) to TRBJ1-2; the D gene is possibly TRBD1 (6 bases). Germline V gives CDR1 LGHDT, CDR2 YNNKEL (reference sequence). There are 16 residues in the CDR3. Trimming took off 1 base at V and 4 bases at J, with 16 bases between the two ends. In DNA form, the CDR3 reads TGTGCCAGCAGCCAAGGGGGGGGGCCCCAATTCTATGGCTACACCTTC. Its protein is CASSQGGGPQFYGYTF.